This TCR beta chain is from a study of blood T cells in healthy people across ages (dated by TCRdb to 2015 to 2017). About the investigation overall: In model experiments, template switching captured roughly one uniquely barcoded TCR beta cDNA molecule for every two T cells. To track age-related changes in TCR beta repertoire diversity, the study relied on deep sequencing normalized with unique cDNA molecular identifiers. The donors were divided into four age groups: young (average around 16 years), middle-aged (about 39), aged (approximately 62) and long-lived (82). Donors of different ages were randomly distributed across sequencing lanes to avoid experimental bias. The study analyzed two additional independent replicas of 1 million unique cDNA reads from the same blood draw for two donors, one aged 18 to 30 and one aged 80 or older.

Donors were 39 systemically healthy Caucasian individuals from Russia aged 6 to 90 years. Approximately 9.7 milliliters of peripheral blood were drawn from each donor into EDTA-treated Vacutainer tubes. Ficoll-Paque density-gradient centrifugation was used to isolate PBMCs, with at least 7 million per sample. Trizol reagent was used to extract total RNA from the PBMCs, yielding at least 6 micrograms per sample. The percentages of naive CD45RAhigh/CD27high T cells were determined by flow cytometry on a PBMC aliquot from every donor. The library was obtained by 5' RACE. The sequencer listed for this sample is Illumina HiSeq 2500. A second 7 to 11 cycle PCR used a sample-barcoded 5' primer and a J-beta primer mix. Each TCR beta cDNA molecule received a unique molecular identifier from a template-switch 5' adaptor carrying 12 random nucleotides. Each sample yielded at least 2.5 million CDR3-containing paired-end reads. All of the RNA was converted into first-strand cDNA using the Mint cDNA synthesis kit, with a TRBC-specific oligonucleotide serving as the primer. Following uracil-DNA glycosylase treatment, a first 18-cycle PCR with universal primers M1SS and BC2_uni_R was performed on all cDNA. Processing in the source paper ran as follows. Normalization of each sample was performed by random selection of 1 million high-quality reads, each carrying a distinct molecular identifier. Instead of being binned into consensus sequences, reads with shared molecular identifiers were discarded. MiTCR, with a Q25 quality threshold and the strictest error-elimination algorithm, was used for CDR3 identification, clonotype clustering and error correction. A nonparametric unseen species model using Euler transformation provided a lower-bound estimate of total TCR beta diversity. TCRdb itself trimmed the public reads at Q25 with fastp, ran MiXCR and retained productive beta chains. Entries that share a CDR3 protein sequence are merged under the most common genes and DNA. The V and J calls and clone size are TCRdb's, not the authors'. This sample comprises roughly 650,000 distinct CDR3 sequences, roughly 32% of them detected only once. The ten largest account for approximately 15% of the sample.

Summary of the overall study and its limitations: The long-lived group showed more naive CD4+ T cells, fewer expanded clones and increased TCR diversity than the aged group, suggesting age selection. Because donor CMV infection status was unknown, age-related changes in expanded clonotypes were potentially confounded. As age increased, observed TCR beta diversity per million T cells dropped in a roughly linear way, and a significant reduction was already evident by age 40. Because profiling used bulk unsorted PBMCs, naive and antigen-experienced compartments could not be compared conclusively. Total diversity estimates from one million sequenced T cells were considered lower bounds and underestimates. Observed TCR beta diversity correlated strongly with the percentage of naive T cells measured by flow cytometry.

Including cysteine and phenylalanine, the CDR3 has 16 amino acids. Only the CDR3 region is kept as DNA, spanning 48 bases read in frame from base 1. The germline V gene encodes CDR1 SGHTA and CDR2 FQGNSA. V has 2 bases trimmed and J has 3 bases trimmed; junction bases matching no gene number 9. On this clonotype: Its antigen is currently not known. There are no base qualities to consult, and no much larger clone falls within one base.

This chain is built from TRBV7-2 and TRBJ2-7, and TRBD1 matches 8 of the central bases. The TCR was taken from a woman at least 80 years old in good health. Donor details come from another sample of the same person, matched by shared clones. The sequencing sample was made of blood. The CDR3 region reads CASSLMGTGGDYEQYF. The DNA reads TGTGCCAGCAGCTTAATGGGCACAGGGGGAGACTACGAGCAGTACTTC.